This T cell receptor beta chain was sequenced in a study of T cells in Graves' hyperthyroidism and ophthalmopathy. Points from the study as a whole: The majority of expanded thyroid clonotypes above 0.001 also appeared in blood.

With 0 bases removed from V and 4 bases from J, the gap between germline ends came to 27 bases. The CDR3 totals 20 residues. Germline loops: CDR1 DFQATT, CDR2 SNEGSKA (reference sequence). Each diagnosis was grounded in clinical symptoms, serum thyroxine and TRAb, thyroid ultrasound, and orbital computed tomography. Amplification yielded TCR beta CDR3 regions, with RNA transcripts as the source. Using the HTBI primer set, a first-round RT-PCR was run on the TCR CDR3. Via MiXCR, TCRdb re-called the multiplex PCR reads, giving one row per CDR3 protein. The table lists about 500,000 distinct CDR3 sequences, around 17% of them singletons. This clonotype was counted only a few times. Its target is not known.

This chain joins TRBV20-1 and TRBJ1-4, with D perhaps TRBD1 (5 bases). The clonotype originates from a young woman with Graves' hyperthyroidism. Sequencing was carried out using blood. In nucleotides, the CDR3 is TGCAGTGCTAGAGATCCTTTCAACAAGATTCGACAGTCGTATAATGAAAAACTGTTTTTT. This translates into CSARDPFNKIRQSYNEKLFF.